Each of the 20 T cell receptor beta chains below was sequenced from the same sample in a study of neurological immune-mediated disorders. TCRdb independently ran MiXCR on the 5' RACE reads; one entry per CDR3 protein. The data show around 56,000 distinct CDR3 sequences, approximately 25% seen once. The sample's time point: technical triplicate 2. What was sequenced was PBMCs. The source of these receptors is a man aged 60 to 69 with HTLV-1-associated myelopathy (HAM/TSP).

This clonotype came up many times. V gene TRBV6-5 combines with J gene TRBJ2-1; D remains ambiguous. The CDR3 is made up of 13 amino acids. V was cut by 7 bases and J by 5 bases, with 12 bases left in between. Germline CDR1 MNHEY, CDR2 SVGAGI. The CDR3 DNA reads TGTGCCAGCAATCAACATGGCAACAATGAGCAGTTCTTC. Translating gives CASNQHGNNEQFF.

The table lists this clonotype with many counts. The chain has TRBV7-9 and TRBJ2-7; 10 bases are shared with TRBD1. Germline values: CDR1 SEHNR, CDR2 FQNEAQ (reference sequence). J was trimmed by 5 bases and V by 5 bases; bases with no gene match: 9. The CDR3 runs 15 residues. CDR3 sequence (DNA): TGTGCCAGCAGCCCCCCCGGGACAGGGGACGACGAGCAGTACTTC. Translating gives CASSPPGTGDDEQYF.

This clonotype was counted at least ten times. The gene calls are TRBV5-1 and TRBJ2-3; D call uncertain. Germline CDR1 reads SGHRS; CDR2 reads YFSETQ. V was clipped by 1 base and J by 1 base, with 4 bases between them. CDR3 length: 13 amino acids. The CDR3 nucleotides are TGCGCCAGCAGCTTGAGCGGCACAGATACGCAGTATTTT. Its translation is CASSLSGTDTQYF.

This clonotype was seen at least ten times. This sequence joins TRBV5-1 and TRBJ2-3; D possibly corresponds to TRBD1 (6 bases). The CDR3 totals 15 residues. Germline CDR1 reads SGHRS; CDR2 reads YFSETQ. The V and J ends lost 4 bases and 5 bases respectively, with 17 bases between them. CDR3 nucleotide sequence: TGCGCCAGCAGCCTGGACAGTGTAGAAGAAGATACGCAGTATTTT. It codes for CASSLDSVEEDTQYF.

This clonotype has at least ten counts. CDR3 amino acids: CSVAFGTHQPQHF. The CDR3 nucleotides are TGCAGCGTTGCATTCGGTACCCATCAGCCCCAGCATTTT. V gene TRBV29-1 combines with J gene TRBJ1-5, with D unresolved. The CDR3 has 13 residues. Between the trimmed V and J ends, which lost 4 bases and 5 bases, there was a span of 12 bases. Germline lookup yields CDR1 SQVTM and CDR2 ANQGSEA.

The chain links TRBV12-3 or TRBV12-4 to TRBJ2-2, with TRBD2 identical over 10 bases. The CDR3 contains 17 residues. The J segment lost 0 bases and the V segment lost 3 bases, leaving 4 bases of the junction unmatched. In DNA form, the CDR3 reads TGTGCCAGCAGTTTCCGGACTAGCGGTACGAACACCGGGGAGCTGTTTTTT. Translating gives CASSFRTSGTNTGELFF.

For the CDR3, the DNA is TGTGCCAGCAGTTTAGCGCTGCGCGGGAGGGCCCCAGATACGCAGTATTTT. This encodes CASSLALRGRAPDTQYF. The genes are TRBV12-3 or TRBV12-4 and TRBJ2-3, with 9 bases fitting TRBD2. J lost 4 bases, V lost 0 bases, and 8 bases had no gene match. The CDR3 is made up of 17 amino acids.

The sample holds many counts of this clonotype. The V gene is TRBV12-3 or TRBV12-4, the J gene TRBJ2-7, with 13 bases lining up with TRBD2. The V and J ends lost 3 bases and 4 bases, in that order; junction bases with no gene match: 3. CDR3 length: 15 amino acids. The CDR3 region has the DNA TGTGCCAGCAGTTTGGGACTAGCGGGAAGTTACGAGCAGTACTTC. Protein sequence: CASSLGLAGSYEQYF.

Ten or more counts support this clonotype. The gene calls are TRBV12-3 or TRBV12-4 and TRBJ2-6; 7 nucleotides line up with TRBD1. The CDR3 sequence is 17 residues long. V trimming: 3 bases; J trimming: 1 base; junction bases outside the gene matches: 6. The CDR3 reads CASSLNRGTSGANVLTF. For the CDR3, the DNA is TGTGCCAGCAGTTTGAACAGGGGAACATCTGGGGCCAACGTCCTGACTTTC.

This chain joins TRBV12-3 or TRBV12-4 and TRBJ2-1; TRBD2 matches 7 bases. The DNA end is more similar to TRBJ2-7, so the J call may be wrong. The CDR3 is 16 amino acids. For the CDR3, the DNA is TGTGCCAGCAGTGCTTCGGCGGGAGTTGGGTACTATGAGCAGTACTTC. Protein product: CASSASAGVGYYEQYF.

This clonotype has a count of ten or more. This sequence joins TRBV5-1 and TRBJ2-2, with D perhaps TRBD1 (6 bases). The CDR3 consists of 13 residues. The germline gives CDR1 SGHRS, CDR2 YFSETQ. V was pared by 3 bases and J by 6 bases, with 9 bases between. This CDR3 reads CASSYQGSGELFF. The CDR3 DNA sequence: TGCGCCAGCAGCTACCAGGGGTCCGGGGAGCTGTTTTTT.

This rearrangement joins TRBV5-1 to TRBJ2-7, with 8 bases aligning to TRBD1. CDR1 is SGHRS and CDR2 is YFSETQ in the germline V gene. The CDR3 loop spans 12 amino acids. The CDR3 is CNSTRTGTEQYF. CDR3 in DNA: TGCAACAGCACCCGGACAGGGACCGAGCAGTACTTC. The whole variable domain, remainder taken from reference TRBV5-1 and TRBJ2-7, is KAGVTQTPRYLIKTRGQQVTLSCSPISGHRSVSWYQQTPGQGLQFLFEYFSETQRNKGNFPGRFSGRQFSNSRSEMNVSTLELGDSALYLCNSTRTGTEQYFGPGTRLTVT.

This clonotype was counted between two and nine times. This may come from a read error, since a much larger clone is one base off. The gene calls are TRBV7-2 and TRBJ2-1, with 8 bases lining up with TRBD2. This CDR3 comprises 17 residues. Per germline, CDR1 SGHTA and CDR2 FQGNSA. The CDR3 DNA reads TGTGCCAACAGCTCAGCCCGGCTAGCGGGCTTCTACAATGAGCAGTTCTTC. Its protein product is CANSSARLAGFYNEQFF.

This clonotype came up many times. This likely comes from a read error, as the CDR3 has no conserved phenylalanine or tryptophan at its end. The DNA is omitted, as the CDR3 cannot be located on it reliably, and the CDR3 follows TCRdb's listing. The chain's CDR3 is CASSYNVTGLRFGS. The chain carries TRBV6-7 and TRBJ2-3. TRBV6-7 is labeled an ORF, and its function is uncertain. Including both end residues, the CDR3 is 14 amino acids long.

The chain couples TRBV27 to TRBJ2-7; D uncertain. CDR1 and CDR2 (germline): MNHEY, SMNVEV (reference sequence). The CDR3 runs 14 residues. V dropped 6 bases and J dropped 0 bases, with 12 bases sitting between them. DNA for the CDR3: TGTGCCAGCAGCCGAGGACGGGCCTCCTACGAGCAGTACTTC. This codes for CASSRGRASYEQYF.

The J gene is TRBJ2-1, the V gene TRBV20-1, with no clear D. The CDR3 totals 12 residues. The ends were cut back, 3 bases at V and 8 bases at J, with 11 bases in the middle. The germline V gene encodes CDR1 DFQATT and CDR2 SNEGSKA (reference sequence). The CDR3 nucleotides are TGCAGTGCTAGGGACGTAATGCATGAGCAGTTCTTC. This codes for CSARDVMHEQFF.

This clonotype was picked up many times. V is TRBV20-1 and J is TRBJ2-7; no clear D. The CDR3 extends over 13 amino acids. CDR1 and CDR2 (germline): DFQATT, SNEGSKA (reference sequence). V was pared by 5 bases and J by 0 bases, with 11 bases between. The CDR3 loop is CSASLVDSYEQYF. CDR3 nucleotides: TGCAGTGCTTCCCTGGTGGACTCCTACGAGCAGTACTTC.

This clonotype was detected ten times or more. For the CDR3, the DNA is TGTGCCAGCAGCCTGAAAGGCGCTTTGAACACTGAAGCTTTCTTT. Protein: CASSLKGALNTEAFF. This chain joins TRBV11-1 and TRBJ1-1; unclear D gene. Germline V gives CDR1 SGHAT, CDR2 FQDESV (reference sequence). The CDR3 spans 15 residues. V was pared by 5 bases and J by 0 bases, with 13 bases between.

There are many counts of this clonotype. The rearrangement joins TRBV4-1 to TRBJ2-3; 8 bases map to TRBD1. Germline assignment: CDR1 MGHRA and CDR2 YSYEKL. This CDR3 is 17 amino acids long. Losses at the gene ends were 1 base for V and 4 bases for J; bases not matched to a gene: 10. This CDR3 is CASSQVIPGGHPDTQYF. Written as DNA, the CDR3 is TGCGCCAGCAGCCAAGTTATTCCAGGGGGCCACCCAGATACGCAGTATTTT.

This clonotype occurred many times. The chain has TRBV5-1 and TRBJ2-7; 14 bases are shared with TRBD2. Germline V gives CDR1 SGHRS, CDR2 YFSETQ. CDR3 length: 15 residues. Germline trimming cut 2 bases from V and 6 bases from J; bases unmatched to any gene: 4. The CDR3 region is CASSFRLAGGPEQYF. The CDR3 DNA reads as TGCGCCAGCAGCTTTCGACTAGCGGGAGGGCCCGAGCAGTACTTC.